The TCR beta chain described here comes from a study of T cell repertoires in cytomegalovirus infection. Looking at the study overall: Recently identified HLA-C-restricted and well-studied HLA-B-restricted CMV epitopes were used. Points from the study as a whole: CMV carriers with the relevant HLA were identified by cumulative public TCR beta family frequency. Ex vivo responses were dominated by HLA-C-restricted CMV-specific TCR beta clonotypes.

A single record per CDR3 protein comes from TCRdb applying MiXCR to the reads. The sample contains some 700,000 distinct CDR3 sequences, 30% to 35% of which appear only once. The CDR3 is made up of 16 amino acids. Per germline, CDR1 SGHTA and CDR2 FQGNSA. On this clonotype: Its specificity is unknown. With a much larger clone just one base away, this may be a read error.

This sequence was found in a human donor in good health (CMV status not recorded). Some clones in this sample may be carry-over from other donors' samples. This chain links TRBV7-2 with TRBJ2-7; 7 positions match TRBD2. The sample here was cultured PBMCs, taken from culture after CMV antigen stimulation. The CDR3 sequence: CASSRWGGGLSYERYF. CDR3 nucleotides: TGTGCCAGCAGCCGATGGGGGGGAGGCCTCTCCTACGAGCGGTACTTC.